The 15 T cell receptor beta chains given below trace back to one sample, sequenced in a study of identifying expanded T cells in peripheral blood. Some clones are missing from TCRdb's copy, which holds only in-frame ones; the method was immunoSEQ multiplex PCR. The sample lists around 99,000 clones, about 87% occurring once. The sequencing input was blood. All receptors come from a person between 18 and 75 years old in good health.

The chain recombines TRBV6-1 with TRBJ1-2; no clear D gene. The CDR3 loop spans 14 amino acids. Between the trimmed V and J ends, which lost 5 bases and 0 bases, there was a span of 10 bases. Germline V CDR1 and CDR2: MNHNS, SASEGT. The CDR3 DNA reads as TGTGCCAGCAGTAAGGCATCCTCTAACTATGGCTACACCTTC. Its translation: CASSKASSNYGYTF.

This clone was detected only once. This chain uses TRBV9 with TRBJ2-1; 12 nucleotides agree with TRBD1. The length of the CDR3 is 15 residues. Trimming took 2 bases from V and 8 from J; bases not matched to a gene: 5. Germline assignment: CDR1 SGDLS and CDR2 YYNGEE. The CDR3 coding sequence is TGTGCCAGCAGCGTTGGGACAGGGGGCCCGCATGAGCAGTTCTTC. Amino acids: CASSVGTGGPHEQFF.

The chain employs TRBV11-3 and TRBJ2-7; D is unclear. V was trimmed by 5 bases and J by 5 bases, leaving 16 bases between them. The CDR3 has 14 amino acids. CDR1 is SGHNT and CDR2 is YENEEA in the germline V gene. The CDR3 spells CASSQNRARNEQYF. CDR3 nucleotides: TGTGCCAGCAGCCAGAACCGGGCGCGTAACGAGCAGTACTTC. Full variable domain (rest looked up from reference TRBV11-3 and TRBJ2-7): EAGVVQSPRYKIIEKKQPVAFWCNPISGHNTLYWYLQNLGQGPELLIRYENEEAVDDSQLPKDRFSAERLKGVDSTLKIQPAELGDSAVYLCASSQNRARNEQYFGPGTRLTVT.

This clone was counted many times. The chain combines TRBV27 with TRBJ1-2; no firm D call. Deletions cut 6 bases from V and 2 bases from J, with 16 bases between. Per germline, CDR1 MNHEY and CDR2 SMNVEV (reference sequence). This CDR3 has 15 amino acids. The CDR3 DNA sequence: TGTGCCAGCAGCCACGGACTTCGCTCGAACTATGGCTACACCTTC. It codes for CASSHGLRSNYGYTF.

V and J are TRBV20-1 and TRBJ1-2; D call uncertain. Germline CDR1 reads DFQATT; CDR2 reads SNEGSKA (reference sequence). The CDR3 is 10 amino acids. V was shortened by 4 bases and J by 5 bases, with 5 bases between the two germline ends. The CDR3 DNA sequence: TGCAGTGCTAACGTATATGGCTACACCTTC. Protein product: CSANVYGYTF.

The CDR3 region is CASSLSGRGREQFF. CDR3 DNA: TGTGCCAGCAGCCTTTCAGGTCGGGGCCGTGAGCAGTTCTTC. This chain joins TRBV28 and TRBJ2-1; D may match TRBD1 or TRBD2 (5 bases each). Trimming removed 6 bases from V and 9 bases from J, with 18 bases in between. This CDR3 has 14 amino acids. From germline, CDR1 is MDHEN and CDR2 SYDVKM.

This sequence joins TRBV10-2 and TRBJ2-2, with 9 nucleotides matching TRBD2. Looked up from germline, CDR1 is WSHSY and CDR2 is SAAADI. The ends lost 9 bases at V and 6 bases at J; junction bases unmatched: 5. This CDR3 contains 13 residues. The CDR3 bases are TGCGCCAGTGCCGGGACTAGCCCCGGGGAGCTGTTTTTT. This translates into CASAGTSPGELFF.

CDR3 coding DNA: TGTGCCAGCAGCTTGGATGCTTATAGCAATCAGCCCCAGCATTTT. Protein: CASSLDAYSNQPQHF. The chain links TRBV11-2 to TRBJ1-5; D is unclear. This CDR3 has 15 residues. The germline V gene encodes CDR1 SGHAT and CDR2 FQNNGV. Trimming shortened V by 3 bases and J by 0 bases, and 9 bases separated the two germline ends.

The chain carries TRBV5-4 and TRBJ2-5, with 10 bases fitting TRBD1. The trim removed 4 bases at V and 5 bases at J, leaving 11 bases unmatched. This CDR3 contains 16 residues. Per the germline V gene, CDR1 is SGHNT and CDR2 is YYREEE (reference sequence). The CDR3 sequence: CASSPRSGTGVETQYF. The CDR3 DNA reads as TGTGCCAGCAGCCCAAGGAGTGGGACAGGGGTCGAGACCCAGTACTTC.

V usage is TRBV6-6 and J usage is TRBJ2-7; D unresolved. The CDR3 is 13 residues long. V dropped 7 bases and J dropped 1 base, with 11 bases sitting between them. Per the germline V gene, CDR1 is MNHNY and CDR2 is SVGAGI (reference sequence). The CDR3 DNA is TGTGCCAGCATCGTGGGCCCGTCCTACGAGCAGTACTTC. As protein: CASIVGPSYEQYF.

The chain recombines TRBV5-1 with TRBJ2-3, with D hard to call. The V end was cut by 2 bases, the J end by 0 bases, with 4 bases between. The CDR3 runs 13 residues. The germline CDR1 and CDR2 sequences are SGHRS and YFSETQ. The CDR3 coding sequence is TGCGCCAGCAGCTTCGCCAGCACAGATACGCAGTATTTT. This sequence encodes CASSFASTDTQYF.

The J gene is TRBJ2-2, the V gene TRBV7-3; TRBD2 matches 13 bases. The CDR3 is 20 residues long. Germline values: CDR1 SGHTA, CDR2 FQGTGA. Losses at the gene ends were 5 bases for V and 4 bases for J; bases not matched to a gene: 16. The DNA of the CDR3 is TGTGCCAGCAGCCCCCGGACTAGCGGGAGTGTCATTATCCCCACCGGGGAGCTGTTTTTT. As protein: CASSPRTSGSVIIPTGELFF. Filled out from reference TRBV7-3 and TRBJ2-2, the complete variable domain reads GAGVSQTPSNKVTEKGKYVELRCDPISGHTALYWYRQSLGQGPEFLIYFQGTGAADDSGLPNDRFFAVRPEGSVSTLKIQRTERGDSAVYLCASSPRTSGSVIIPTGELFFGEGSRLTVL.

J is TRBJ2-6 and V is TRBV29-1; perhaps TRBD2 as D (6 bases). The CDR3 spans 12 residues. Per germline, CDR1 SQVTM and CDR2 ANQGSEA. V lost 4 bases to trimming and J lost 9 bases, with 10 bases between them. CDR3 nucleotides: TGCAGCGTTGCGGAGGGTAACAACGTCCTGACTTTC. Its protein is CSVAEGNNVLTF.

The gene calls are TRBV11-3 and TRBJ2-1; the match to TRBD2 covers 14 bases. This CDR3 has 16 residues. V lost 1 base to trimming and J lost 8 bases; unmatched junction nucleotides: 4. The germline gives CDR1 SGHNT, CDR2 YENEEA. The CDR3 region has the DNA TGTGCCAGCAGCTTAGGGACTAGCGGGAGGTCTGATGAGCAGTTCTTC. It encodes CASSLGTSGRSDEQFF.

The chain combines TRBV19 with TRBJ1-5; 10 positions match TRBD1. CDR1 is LNHDA and CDR2 is SQIVND in the germline V gene (reference sequence). The V gene end was trimmed by 7 bases and the J gene end by 2 bases; junction bases not matched to a gene: 5. This CDR3 region has 15 residues. CDR3 residues: CASTPGTGGNQPQHF. CDR3 nucleotide sequence: TGTGCCAGTACCCCCGGGACAGGGGGCAATCAGCCCCAGCATTTT.